This TCR beta chain was found in a study of cytomegalovirus exposure and HLA in healthy donors. Whole-study context: Findings of an earlier analysis included about 100 million unique TCR beta sequences from roughly 180 million T cells. The study's findings and limits: The study found most TCR sequences rare, yet found some public TCRs in many donors.

This clone was seen more than once but under ten times. Its antigen is unidentified. V dropped 3 bases and J dropped 5 bases, with 14 bases sitting between them. Per the germline V gene, CDR1 is SGHRS and CDR2 is YFSETQ. The CDR3 runs 14 residues. The PCR used 60 Vbeta and 13 Jbeta primers. Here immunoSEQ multiplex PCR was the method, and the copy in TCRdb shows in-frame clones only, minus some. The sample consists of 150,000 or so clones, 65% to 75% of them appearing once. This TCR was recovered from a man in his late teens or twenties in good health and CMV-seronegative. The specimen was PBMCs. The rearrangement links TRBV5-1 to TRBJ1-2, with a possible D match to TRBD1 (5 bases). This chain's CDR3 is CASSSGGVAYGYTF. DNA of the CDR3: TGCGCCAGCAGCTCAGGAGGGGTTGCTTATGGCTACACCTTC. The variable domain in full, completed from reference TRBV5-1 and TRBJ1-2, reads KAGVTQTPRYLIKTRGQQVTLSCSPISGHRSVSWYQQTPGQGLQFLFEYFSETQRNKGNFPGRFSGRQFSNSRSEMNVSTLELGDSALYLCASSSGGVAYGYTFGSGTRLTVV.